A selection of T cell receptor beta chains follows, all from one sample in a study of blood T cell repertoires in COVID-19. The repertoire was sequenced with immunoSEQ multiplex PCR; TCRdb's copy has only in-frame clones and lacks some. The data contain 370,000 or so clones, more than 70% of them singletons. The sequencing sample was made of PBMCs or T cells enriched from blood (not recorded which). The receptors derive from a young man who had recovered from COVID-19. Both conserved end residues are part of each CDR3. Fields, in order: clone size, J gene, V gene, D gene, CDR3 protein, CDR3 DNA. D genes are given only for firm matches. Clone size is not always given. Where it is, it says once, few, many or a class for expanded clones.

clone_size: few; j_call: TRBJ1-5; v_call: TRBV30; d_call: -; cdr3_aa: CAWNKGGAWGNQPQHF; cdr3_nt: TGTGCCTGGAACAAGGGGGGGGCTTGGGGCAATCAGCCCCAGCATTTT
clone_size: -; j_call: TRBJ2-3; v_call: TRBV6-5; d_call: TRBD1; cdr3_aa: CASSLTGGPDTQYF; cdr3_nt: TGTGCCAGCAGTCTTACAGGGGGCCCAGATACGCAGTATTTT
clone_size: few; j_call: TRBJ2-1; v_call: TRBV10-3; d_call: -; cdr3_aa: CAISSNDNEQFF; cdr3_nt: TGTGCCATCAGTAGCAATGACAATGAGCAGTTCTTC
clone_size: -; j_call: TRBJ1-5; v_call: TRBV10-3; d_call: TRBD1; cdr3_aa: CAISESQWTGGNQPQHF; cdr3_nt: TGTGCCATCAGTGAGTCGCAGTGGACAGGGGGAAATCAGCCCCAGCATTTT
clone_size: -; j_call: TRBJ2-1; v_call: TRBV6-5; d_call: TRBD1; cdr3_aa: CASTPGQGAYNEQFF; cdr3_nt: TGTGCCAGCACCCCGGGACAGGGGGCATACAATGAGCAGTTCTTC
clone_size: -; j_call: TRBJ2-7; v_call: TRBV27; d_call: -; cdr3_aa: CASSPLGGGNGEQYF; cdr3_nt: TGTGCCAGCAGTCCCCTAGGGGGGGGGAATGGGGAGCAGTACTTC
clone_size: once; j_call: TRBJ2-3; v_call: TRBV11-2; d_call: TRBD1; cdr3_aa: CASSFGTGKSTDTQYF; cdr3_nt: TGTGCCAGCAGCTTCGGGACAGGGAAAAGCACAGATACGCAGTATTTT
clone_size: -; j_call: TRBJ1-2; v_call: TRBV2; d_call: -; cdr3_aa: CASIVGGHTKGGYTF; cdr3_nt: TGTGCCAGCATTGTTGGTGGACACACTAAAGGAGGCTACACCTTC
clone_size: -; j_call: TRBJ1-2; v_call: TRBV12-3/TRBV12-4; d_call: -; cdr3_aa: CASSFNRDGYTF; cdr3_nt: TGTGCCAGCAGTTTTAACAGAGATGGCTACACCTTC
clone_size: -; j_call: TRBJ2-3; v_call: TRBV14; d_call: -; cdr3_aa: CASSQMQSTDTQYF; cdr3_nt: TGTGCCAGCAGCCAAATGCAGTCCACAGATACGCAGTATTTT
clone_size: -; j_call: TRBJ1-1; v_call: TRBV21-1; d_call: -; cdr3_aa: CASSKVEPDGREDTEAFF; cdr3_nt: TGTGCCAGCAGCAAAGTCGAACCCGATGGCAGGGAGGACACTGAAGCTTTCTTT
clone_size: -; j_call: TRBJ1-2; v_call: TRBV19; d_call: -; cdr3_aa: CASSTAAGVNYGYTF; cdr3_nt: TGTGCCAGTAGTACCGCGGCAGGGGTTAACTATGGCTACACCTTC
clone_size: -; j_call: TRBJ1-1; v_call: TRBV3-1/TRBV3-2; d_call: TRBD1; cdr3_aa: CASSPGGKTEAFF; cdr3_nt: TGTGCCAGCAGCCCAGGGGGGAAGACTGAAGCTTTCTTT
clone_size: -; j_call: TRBJ2-4; v_call: TRBV6-5; d_call: TRBD1; cdr3_aa: CASSLTGGNIQYF; cdr3_nt: TGTGCCAGCAGCCTAACAGGGGGGAACATTCAGTACTTC
clone_size: -; j_call: TRBJ2-5; v_call: TRBV5-1; d_call: -; cdr3_aa: CASRAGAPQETQYF; cdr3_nt: TGCGCCAGCAGGGCGGGGGCGCCCCAAGAGACCCAGTACTTC
clone_size: -; j_call: TRBJ1-3; v_call: TRBV7-2; d_call: TRBD1; cdr3_aa: CASSKDRAGNTIYF; cdr3_nt: TGTGCCAGCAGCAAGGACAGGGCTGGAAACACCATATATTTT
clone_size: -; j_call: TRBJ1-5; v_call: TRBV18; d_call: TRBD1; cdr3_aa: CASSPGTANQPQHF; cdr3_nt: TGTGCCAGCTCACCCGGGACAGCCAATCAGCCCCAGCATTTT
clone_size: once; j_call: TRBJ2-1; v_call: TRBV18; d_call: TRBD1; cdr3_aa: CASSPLSGTGNEQFF; cdr3_nt: TGTGCCAGCTCACCACTATCCGGGACAGGGAATGAGCAGTTCTTC
clone_size: few; j_call: TRBJ1-6; v_call: TRBV5-1; d_call: -; cdr3_aa: CASRRAGSYNSPLHF; cdr3_nt: TGCGCCAGTAGGAGAGCGGGTTCCTATAATTCACCCCTCCACTTT
clone_size: -; j_call: TRBJ1-5; v_call: TRBV28; d_call: -; cdr3_aa: CASSFNLNQPQHF; cdr3_nt: TGTGCCAGCAGTTTTAATCTGAATCAGCCCCAGCATTTT
clone_size: -; j_call: TRBJ1-4; v_call: TRBV7-9; d_call: -; cdr3_aa: CASSTQGPNEKLFF; cdr3_nt: TGTGCCAGCAGCACACAGGGCCCTAATGAAAAACTGTTTTTT
clone_size: once; j_call: TRBJ1-6; v_call: TRBV5-1; d_call: -; cdr3_aa: CASSRGGVGSPLHF; cdr3_nt: TGCGCCAGCAGCCGAGGGGGGGTAGGCTCACCCCTCCACTTT
clone_size: -; j_call: TRBJ2-1; v_call: TRBV18; d_call: TRBD2; cdr3_aa: CASSPPTSGGAYEQFF; cdr3_nt: TGTGCCAGCTCACCACCAACTAGCGGGGGGGCCTATGAGCAGTTCTTC
clone_size: -; j_call: TRBJ1-2; v_call: TRBV4-1; d_call: -; cdr3_aa: CASSQDGSREESYTF; cdr3_nt: TGCGCCAGCAGCCAAGATGGAAGCAGGGAGGAAAGCTACACCTTC
clone_size: -; j_call: TRBJ2-3; v_call: TRBV5-5; d_call: TRBD1; cdr3_aa: CASSWTGGRATDTQYF; cdr3_nt: TGTGCCAGCAGCTGGACAGGGGGTCGAGCCACAGATACGCAGTATTTT
clone_size: -; j_call: TRBJ2-3; v_call: TRBV2; d_call: -; cdr3_aa: CASTRGTDTQYF; cdr3_nt: TGTGCCAGCACCCGGGGCACAGATACGCAGTATTTT
clone_size: -; j_call: TRBJ1-1; v_call: TRBV30; d_call: TRBD1; cdr3_aa: CAWIGQGDTEAFF; cdr3_nt: TGTGCCTGGATCGGACAGGGCGACACTGAAGCTTTCTTT
clone_size: -; j_call: TRBJ2-5; v_call: TRBV10-1; d_call: TRBD2; cdr3_aa: CASSDSGGQETQYF; cdr3_nt: TGCGCCAGCTCGGATAGCGGGGGCCAAGAGACCCAGTACTTC
clone_size: -; j_call: TRBJ1-6; v_call: TRBV5-1; d_call: -; cdr3_aa: CASSLDLKLPLHF; cdr3_nt: TGCGCCAGCAGCTTGGACCTAAAGTTACCCCTCCACTTT
clone_size: -; j_call: TRBJ1-2; v_call: TRBV5-1; d_call: -; cdr3_aa: CASHHSGGRSDYGYTF; cdr3_nt: TGCGCCAGCCACCATTCCGGGGGGCGGTCGGACTATGGCTACACCTTC
clone_size: -; j_call: TRBJ1-2; v_call: TRBV10-2; d_call: -; cdr3_aa: CASSPSGAGGYTF; cdr3_nt: TGCGCCAGCAGTCCATCAGGGGCTGGTGGCTACACCTTC
clone_size: -; j_call: TRBJ2-1; v_call: TRBV6-5; d_call: -; cdr3_aa: CASTQGGRSNEQFF; cdr3_nt: TGTGCCAGCACTCAGGGGGGACGGAGCAATGAGCAGTTCTTC
clone_size: -; j_call: TRBJ2-5; v_call: TRBV7-8; d_call: TRBD1; cdr3_aa: CASSLTGGAWVETQYF; cdr3_nt: TGTGCCAGCAGCCTTACAGGGGGCGCATGGGTAGAGACCCAGTACTTC
clone_size: -; j_call: TRBJ1-3; v_call: TRBV3-1/TRBV3-2; d_call: -; cdr3_aa: CASSSRGGSGNTIYF; cdr3_nt: TGTGCCAGCAGCAGTAGAGGTGGATCTGGAAACACCATATATTTT
clone_size: -; j_call: TRBJ1-1; v_call: TRBV5-4; d_call: -; cdr3_aa: CASTAGPNTEAFF; cdr3_nt: TGTGCCAGCACCGCGGGACCGAACACTGAAGCTTTCTTT
clone_size: -; j_call: TRBJ1-1; v_call: TRBV7-6; d_call: TRBD1; cdr3_aa: CASSPYNRGEAFF; cdr3_nt: TGTGCCAGCAGCCCCTATAACAGGGGTGAAGCTTTCTTT
clone_size: -; j_call: TRBJ1-2; v_call: TRBV12-3/TRBV12-4; d_call: -; cdr3_aa: CASSSPPGYGYTF; cdr3_nt: TGTGCCAGCAGCTCCCCACCGGGCTATGGCTACACCTTC
clone_size: -; j_call: TRBJ1-2; v_call: TRBV9; d_call: TRBD1; cdr3_aa: CASSAGDSSYGYTF; cdr3_nt: TGTGCCAGCAGCGCCGGGGACAGCTCCTATGGCTACACCTTC
clone_size: -; j_call: TRBJ1-4; v_call: TRBV23-1; d_call: TRBD1; cdr3_aa: CASSQSEDRANEKLFF; cdr3_nt: TGCGCCAGCAGTCAATCGGAGGACAGGGCTAATGAAAAACTGTTTTTT
clone_size: -; j_call: TRBJ1-2; v_call: TRBV2; d_call: TRBD1; cdr3_aa: CASSPNPGTADGYTF; cdr3_nt: TGTGCCAGCAGTCCAAATCCCGGGACAGCGGATGGCTACACCTTC
clone_size: -; j_call: TRBJ1-6; v_call: TRBV6-6; d_call: TRBD1; cdr3_aa: CASTPPRDRFSPLHF; cdr3_nt: TGTGCCAGCACCCCCCCCCGGGACAGATTTTCACCCCTCCACTTT
clone_size: -; j_call: TRBJ1-1; v_call: TRBV6-5; d_call: TRBD1; cdr3_aa: CASPGGEGTEAFF; cdr3_nt: TGTGCCAGCCCAGGGGGCGAAGGAACTGAAGCTTTCTTT
clone_size: -; j_call: TRBJ2-7; v_call: TRBV29-1; d_call: TRBD1; cdr3_aa: CSVEGDRDRGAPYEQYF; cdr3_nt: TGCAGCGTTGAAGGGGATCGCGACAGGGGAGCCCCCTACGAGCAGTACTTC
clone_size: once; j_call: TRBJ1-4; v_call: TRBV2; d_call: -; cdr3_aa: CASSESGGRTATNEKLFF; cdr3_nt: TGTGCCAGCAGTGAATCAGGCGGGAGGACAGCAACTAATGAAAAACTGTTTTTT
clone_size: -; j_call: TRBJ1-5; v_call: TRBV6-2/TRBV6-3; d_call: -; cdr3_aa: CASSYLQTARQPQHF; cdr3_nt: TGTGCCAGCAGTTACCTGCAGACAGCGAGGCAGCCCCAGCATTTT